Listed here is a single T cell receptor (beta chain). The antigen remains unidentified. The data are from a study of T cells expressing NK-cell markers. Across the whole study: Eight donors were sequenced, seven testing HCMV-seropositive and one testing seronegative.

Germline CDR1 and CDR2: DFQATT and SNEGSKA (reference sequence). The CDR3 spans 15 residues. TCRdb re-called the 5' RACE reads; every CDR3 protein appears as one record, without DNA. Recorded for this sample: 300,000 to 500,000 distinct CDR3 sequences. Findings and limits, study-wide: NKG2C+ dominant clonotypes from several donors made up roughly 1.0-7.0% of CD8+ T cells. In several donors, these clonotypes also led the CD3+CD56-NKG2C+ fraction.

The clonotype comes from a woman aged 50 to 65 in good health. The sample taken for sequencing was blood T cells: a sorted CD56 or NKG2C T cell subset, CD4+ or CD8+ T cells, or bulk PBMC T cells (not recorded which). The V and J genes are TRBV20-1 and TRBJ2-3; the TCRdb D gene call, TRBD2, has no DNA to confirm it. The CDR3 sequence: CSARPPEAGVDTQYF.